Each of the 6 T cell receptor beta chains below was sequenced from the same sample in a study of T cell repertoires in cytomegalovirus infection. TCRdb ran MiXCR on the reads and lists one entry per CDR3 protein. The top ten hold roughly 1.7% of the sample, which has under 250,000 distinct CDR3 sequences, 10% to 15% seen once. The sample was PBMCs. Receptors originate from a human donor in good health (CMV status not recorded). Some clones in this sample may be carry-over from other donors' samples.

Many counts were recorded for this clonotype. V and J are TRBV7-3 and TRBJ2-2; D may be TRBD1 or TRBD2 (5 bases each). The CDR3 totals 17 residues. CDR1 is SGHTA, CDR2 FQGTGA, per germline. The V end lost 0 bases, the J end lost 0 bases, and 11 bases lay between the germline ends. The DNA for the CDR3 is TGTGCCAGCAGCTTAACGGCGCAGGGAGCGAACACCGGGGAGCTGTTTTTT. It encodes CASSLTAQGANTGELFF. Combining the CDR3 with reference TRBV7-3 and TRBJ2-2 gives the whole variable domain GAGVSQTPSNKVTEKGKYVELRCDPISGHTALYWYRQSLGQGPEFLIYFQGTGAADDSGLPNDRFFAVRPEGSVSTLKIQRTERGDSAVYLCASSLTAQGANTGELFFGEGSRLTVL.

This clonotype was seen at least ten times. This chain connects TRBV14 to TRBJ2-7; TRBD2 aligns across 11 bases. J gave up 1 base and V 8 bases, and 7 bases lay outside the gene matches. Germline loops: CDR1 SGHDN, CDR2 FVKESK. The CDR3 consists of 15 residues. The CDR3 bases are TGTGCCAGCGGTAGCGGGAGGGGGGTGTCCTACGAGCAGTACTTC. It encodes CASGSGRGVSYEQYF.

This clonotype was seen more than once but under ten times. V and J are TRBV29-1 and TRBJ2-2, with TRBD2 as a possible D gene (6 bases). The CDR3 extends over 13 amino acids. Germline V gene lookup returns CDR1 SQVTM and CDR2 ANQGSEA. The V end lost 7 bases, the J end lost 5 bases, and 14 bases lay between the germline ends. CDR3 region: CSAEEGRTGELFF. In DNA, the CDR3 is TGCAGCGCAGAGGAGGGGAGGACCGGGGAGCTGTTTTTT.

V is TRBV7-3 and J is TRBJ2-7; D tentatively reads TRBD1 or TRBD2 (7 bases each). CDR1 is SGHTA, CDR2 FQGTGA, per germline. The CDR3 contains 14 residues. V lost 4 bases, J lost 3 bases, and 13 bases lay in between. The CDR3 reads CASSSRGGNYEQYF. CDR3 coding DNA: TGTGCCAGCAGCTCCAGGGGGGGCAACTACGAGCAGTACTTC.

Ten or more counts support this clonotype. The chain couples TRBV24-1 to TRBJ1-2; D gene ambiguous. Trimming shortened V by 4 bases and J by 0 bases, and 8 bases separated the two germline ends. CDR3 length: 14 residues. The germline CDR1 and CDR2 sequences are KGHDR and SFDVKD. This CDR3 is CATSDPLANYGYTF. The DNA for the CDR3 is TGTGCCACCAGTGACCCCTTAGCTAACTATGGCTACACCTTC.

The chain uses TRBV27 and TRBJ2-7, with TRBD1 as a possible D gene (6 bases). The V gene lost 6 bases and the J gene lost 0 bases, with 12 bases spanning the gap. Germline V gene lookup returns CDR1 MNHEY and CDR2 SMNVEV (reference sequence). This CDR3 has 14 residues. The CDR3 reads CASSPTGRSYEQYF. The CDR3 coding sequence is TGTGCCAGCAGCCCGACAGGACGCTCCTACGAGCAGTACTTC.